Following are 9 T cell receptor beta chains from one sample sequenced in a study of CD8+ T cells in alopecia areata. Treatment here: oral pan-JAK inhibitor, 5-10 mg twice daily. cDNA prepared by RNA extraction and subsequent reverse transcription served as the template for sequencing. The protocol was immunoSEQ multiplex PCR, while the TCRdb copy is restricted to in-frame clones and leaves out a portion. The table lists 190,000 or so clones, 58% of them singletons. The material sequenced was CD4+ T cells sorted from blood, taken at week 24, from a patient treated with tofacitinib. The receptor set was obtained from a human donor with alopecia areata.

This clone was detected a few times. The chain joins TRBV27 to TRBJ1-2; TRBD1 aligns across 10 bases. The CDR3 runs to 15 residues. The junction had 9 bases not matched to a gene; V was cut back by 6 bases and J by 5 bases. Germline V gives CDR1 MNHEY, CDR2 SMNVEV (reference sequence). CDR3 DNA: TGTGCCAGCAGGCCCCGGACAGGGGGAGGGTATGGCTACACCTTC. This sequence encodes CASRPRTGGGYGYTF.

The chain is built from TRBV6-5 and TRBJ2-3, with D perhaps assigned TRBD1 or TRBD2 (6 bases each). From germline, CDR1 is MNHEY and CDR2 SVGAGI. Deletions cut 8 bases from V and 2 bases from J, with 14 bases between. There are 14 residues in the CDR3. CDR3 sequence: CASAIGGVTDTQYF. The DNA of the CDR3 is TGTGCCAGCGCGATCGGGGGCGTCACAGATACGCAGTATTTT.

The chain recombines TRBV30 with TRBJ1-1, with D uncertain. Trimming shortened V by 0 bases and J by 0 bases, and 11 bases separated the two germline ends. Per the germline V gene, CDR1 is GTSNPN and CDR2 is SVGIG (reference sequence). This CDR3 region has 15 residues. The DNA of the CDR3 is TGTGCCTGGAGTGTTAACTCAGGTGTGAACACTGAAGCTTTCTTT. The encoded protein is CAWSVNSGVNTEAFF. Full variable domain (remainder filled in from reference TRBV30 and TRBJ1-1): SQTIHQWPATLVQPVGSPLSLECTVEGTSNPNLYWYRQAAGRGLQLLFYSVGIGQISSEVPQNLSASRPQDRQFILSSKKLLLSDSGFYLCAWSVNSGVNTEAFFGQGTRLTVV.

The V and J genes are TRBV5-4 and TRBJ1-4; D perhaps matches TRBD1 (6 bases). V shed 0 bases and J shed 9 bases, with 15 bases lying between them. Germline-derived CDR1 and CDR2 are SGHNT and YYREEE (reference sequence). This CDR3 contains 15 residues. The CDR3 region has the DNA TGTGCCAGCAGCTTGGGGCGGACAGAAGGCAAAAAACTGTTTTTT. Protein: CASSLGRTEGKKLFF.

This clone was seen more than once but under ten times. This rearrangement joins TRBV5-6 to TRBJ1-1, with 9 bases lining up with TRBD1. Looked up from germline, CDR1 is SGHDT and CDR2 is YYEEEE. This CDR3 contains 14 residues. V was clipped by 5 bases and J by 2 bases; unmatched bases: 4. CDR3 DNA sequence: TGTGCCAGCAGGTGGACAGGGGTAAACACTGAAGCTTTCTTT. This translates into CASRWTGVNTEAFF.

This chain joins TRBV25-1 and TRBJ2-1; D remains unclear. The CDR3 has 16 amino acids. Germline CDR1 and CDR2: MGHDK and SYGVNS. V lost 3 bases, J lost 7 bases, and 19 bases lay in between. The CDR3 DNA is TGTGCCAGCAGTGACCCCGAGCGAAGTAGTATGAATGAGCAGTTCTTC. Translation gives CASSDPERSSMNEQFF.

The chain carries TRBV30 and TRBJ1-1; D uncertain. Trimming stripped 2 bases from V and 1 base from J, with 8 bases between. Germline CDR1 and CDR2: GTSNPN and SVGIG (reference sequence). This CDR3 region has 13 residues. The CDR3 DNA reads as TGTGCCTGGAGTACAAGTCGGAACACTGAAGCTTTCTTT. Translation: CAWSTSRNTEAFF.

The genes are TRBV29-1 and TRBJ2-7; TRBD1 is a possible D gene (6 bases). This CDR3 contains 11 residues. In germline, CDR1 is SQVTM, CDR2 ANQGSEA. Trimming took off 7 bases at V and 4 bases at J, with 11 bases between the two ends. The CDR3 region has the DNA TGCAGCGCCTACAGGGATTACGAGCAGTACTTC. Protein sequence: CSAYRDYEQYF.

The CDR3 DNA follows: TGCAGCGTTACGACAGGGGACCAAGGGCAGTTCTTC. Translation: CSVTTGDQGQFF. The V gene is TRBV29-1, the J gene TRBJ2-1, with 8 bases identical to TRBD1. V was pared by 5 bases and J by 12 bases, with 9 bases of the junction left unmatched. Per germline, CDR1 SQVTM and CDR2 ANQGSEA. This CDR3 spans 12 amino acids.